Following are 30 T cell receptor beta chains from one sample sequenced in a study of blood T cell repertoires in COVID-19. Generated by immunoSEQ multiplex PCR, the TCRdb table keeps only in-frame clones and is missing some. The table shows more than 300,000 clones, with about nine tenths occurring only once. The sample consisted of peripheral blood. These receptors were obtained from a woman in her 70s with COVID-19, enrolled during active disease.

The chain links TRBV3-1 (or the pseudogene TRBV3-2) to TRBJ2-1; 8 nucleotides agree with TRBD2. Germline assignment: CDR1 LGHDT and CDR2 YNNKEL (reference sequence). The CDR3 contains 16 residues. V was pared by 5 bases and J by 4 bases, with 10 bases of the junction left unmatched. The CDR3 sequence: CASSSKRGTRYNEQFF. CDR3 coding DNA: TGTGCCAGCAGCAGTAAGCGGGGGACTCGTTACAATGAGCAGTTCTTC.

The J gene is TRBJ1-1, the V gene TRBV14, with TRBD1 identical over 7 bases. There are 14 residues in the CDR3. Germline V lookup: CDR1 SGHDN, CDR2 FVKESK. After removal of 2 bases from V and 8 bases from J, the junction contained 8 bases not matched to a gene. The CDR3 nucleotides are TGTGCCAGCAGCCAAACCGACAGGGTTGCAGAAGCTTTCTTT. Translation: CASSQTDRVAEAFF.

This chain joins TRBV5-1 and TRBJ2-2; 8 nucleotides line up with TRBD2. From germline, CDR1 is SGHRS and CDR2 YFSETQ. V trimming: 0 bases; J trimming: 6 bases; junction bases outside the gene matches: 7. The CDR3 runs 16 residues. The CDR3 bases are TGCGCCAGCAGCTTGGCCCCTAGCGGGTCATCCGGGGAGCTGTTTTTT. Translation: CASSLAPSGSSGELFF.

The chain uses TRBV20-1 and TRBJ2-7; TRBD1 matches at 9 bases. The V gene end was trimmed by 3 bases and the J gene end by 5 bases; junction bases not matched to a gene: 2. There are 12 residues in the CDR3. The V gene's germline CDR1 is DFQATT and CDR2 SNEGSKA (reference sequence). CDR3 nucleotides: TGCAGTGCTAGTGGGACAGGGAACGAGCAGTACTTC. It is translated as CSASGTGNEQYF.

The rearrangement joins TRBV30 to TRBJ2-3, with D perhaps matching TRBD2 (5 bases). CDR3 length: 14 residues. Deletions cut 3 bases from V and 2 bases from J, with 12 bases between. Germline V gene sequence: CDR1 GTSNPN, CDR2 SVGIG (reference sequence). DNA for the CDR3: TGTGCCTGGAGGGACCCGGGGTCCACAGATACGCAGTATTTT. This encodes CAWRDPGSTDTQYF.

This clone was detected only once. CDR3 region: CASSFATGGRGEKLFF. CDR3 bases: TGTGCCAGCAGCTTTGCTACCGGAGGGCGTGGTGAAAAACTGTTTTTT. The rearrangement uses TRBV11-2 and TRBJ1-4; D uncertain. The V gene lost 3 bases and the J gene lost 7 bases, with 18 bases spanning the gap. The CDR3 consists of 16 residues. CDR1 SGHAT and CDR2 FQNNGV come from the germline V gene.

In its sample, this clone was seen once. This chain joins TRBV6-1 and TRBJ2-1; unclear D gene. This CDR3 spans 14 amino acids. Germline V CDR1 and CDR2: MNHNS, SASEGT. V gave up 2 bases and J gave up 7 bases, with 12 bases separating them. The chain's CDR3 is CASSEQGAPNEQFF. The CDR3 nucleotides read TGTGCCAGCAGTGAACAAGGAGCCCCTAATGAGCAGTTCTTC.

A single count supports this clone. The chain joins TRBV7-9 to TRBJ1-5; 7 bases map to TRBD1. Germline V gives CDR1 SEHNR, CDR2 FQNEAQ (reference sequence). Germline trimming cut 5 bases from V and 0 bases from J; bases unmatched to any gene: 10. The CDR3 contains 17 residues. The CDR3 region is CASSRNQGVDSNQPQHF. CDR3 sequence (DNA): TGTGCCAGCAGCCGAAATCAGGGGGTTGATAGCAATCAGCCCCAGCATTTT.

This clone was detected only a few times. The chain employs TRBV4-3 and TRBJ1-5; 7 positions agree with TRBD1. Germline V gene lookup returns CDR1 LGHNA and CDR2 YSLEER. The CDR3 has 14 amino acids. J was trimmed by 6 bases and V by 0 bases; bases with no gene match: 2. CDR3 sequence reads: CASSQETGLQPQHF. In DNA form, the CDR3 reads TGCGCCAGCAGCCAAGAGACAGGGCTTCAGCCCCAGCATTTT.

CDR3 bases: TGTGCCAGCAGAGTAAAGGGGTACGAGCAGTACTTC. Protein sequence: CASRVKGYEQYF. The J gene is TRBJ2-7, the V gene TRBV28; tentatively, D is TRBD1 (5 bases). The CDR3 is 12 residues long. CDR1 and CDR2 (germline): MDHEN, SYDVKM. The ends were cut back, 6 bases at V and 4 bases at J, with 10 bases in the middle.

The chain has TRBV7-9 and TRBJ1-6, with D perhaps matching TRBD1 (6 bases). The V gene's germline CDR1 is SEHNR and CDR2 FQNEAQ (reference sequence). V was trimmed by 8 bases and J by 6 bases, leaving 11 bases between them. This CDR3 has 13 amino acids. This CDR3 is CASAAQGNSPLHF. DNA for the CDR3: TGTGCCAGCGCAGCACAGGGTAATTCACCCCTCCACTTT.

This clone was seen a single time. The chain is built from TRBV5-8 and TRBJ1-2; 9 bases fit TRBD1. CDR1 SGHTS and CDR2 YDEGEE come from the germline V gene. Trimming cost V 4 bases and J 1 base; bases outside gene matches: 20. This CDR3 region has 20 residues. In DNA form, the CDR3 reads TGTGCCAGCAGCGTCGACAGGGGGAGGCTTAGGATGGCCTTTAACTATGGCTACACCTTC. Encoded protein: CASSVDRGRLRMAFNYGYTF.

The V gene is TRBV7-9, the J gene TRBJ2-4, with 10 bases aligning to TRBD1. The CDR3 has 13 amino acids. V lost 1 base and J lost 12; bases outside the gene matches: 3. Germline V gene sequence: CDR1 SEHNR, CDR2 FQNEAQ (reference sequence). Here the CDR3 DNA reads TGTGCCAGCAGCTTAGGACAGGGGGCGGCTCAGTACTTC. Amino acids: CASSLGQGAAQYF.

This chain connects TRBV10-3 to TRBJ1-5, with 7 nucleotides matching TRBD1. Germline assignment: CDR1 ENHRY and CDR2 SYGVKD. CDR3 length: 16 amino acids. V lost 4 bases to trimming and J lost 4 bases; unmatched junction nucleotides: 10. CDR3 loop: CAISGTGQETNQPQHF. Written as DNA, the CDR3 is TGTGCCATCAGTGGGACTGGACAGGAGACAAATCAGCCCCAGCATTTT.

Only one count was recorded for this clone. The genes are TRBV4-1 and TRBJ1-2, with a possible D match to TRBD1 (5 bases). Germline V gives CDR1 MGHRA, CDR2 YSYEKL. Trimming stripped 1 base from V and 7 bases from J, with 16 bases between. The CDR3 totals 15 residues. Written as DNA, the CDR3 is TGCGCCAGCAGCCAAGTGGGCCAGCTCCAGGGTGGCTACACCTTC. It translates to CASSQVGQLQGGYTF.

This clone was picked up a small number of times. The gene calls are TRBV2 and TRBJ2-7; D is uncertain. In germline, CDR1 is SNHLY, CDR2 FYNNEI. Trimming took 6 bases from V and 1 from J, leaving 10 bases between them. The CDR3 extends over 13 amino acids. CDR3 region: CASRFDISYEQYF. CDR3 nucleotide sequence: TGTGCCAGCAGATTTGACATTTCCTACGAGCAGTACTTC. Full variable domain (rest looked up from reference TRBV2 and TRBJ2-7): EPEVTQTPSHQVTQMGQEVILRCVPISNHLYFYWYRQILGQKVEFLVSFYNNEISEKSEIFDDQFSVERPDGSNFTLKIRSTKLEDSAMYFCASRFDISYEQYFGPGTRLTVT.

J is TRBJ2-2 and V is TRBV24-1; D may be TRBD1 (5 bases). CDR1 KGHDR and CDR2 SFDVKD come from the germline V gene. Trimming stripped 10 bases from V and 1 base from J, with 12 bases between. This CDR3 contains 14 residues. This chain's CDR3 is CATSQGLNTGELFF. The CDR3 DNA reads TGTGCCACGTCCCAGGGCCTGAACACCGGGGAGCTGTTTTTT.

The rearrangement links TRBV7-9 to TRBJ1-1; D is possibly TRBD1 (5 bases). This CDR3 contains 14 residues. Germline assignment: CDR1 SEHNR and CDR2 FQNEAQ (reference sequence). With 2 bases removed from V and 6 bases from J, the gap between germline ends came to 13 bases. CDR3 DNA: TGTGCCAGCAGCTTAAGGGGCCCAGAAGCTGAAGCTTTCTTT. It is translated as CASSLRGPEAEAFF.

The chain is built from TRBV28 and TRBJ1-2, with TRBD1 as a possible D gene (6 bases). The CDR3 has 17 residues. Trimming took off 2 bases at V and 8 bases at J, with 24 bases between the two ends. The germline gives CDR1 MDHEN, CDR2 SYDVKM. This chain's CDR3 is CASSLPDPTGYKAGYTF. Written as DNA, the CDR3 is TGTGCCAGCAGTTTACCCGACCCTACAGGGTATAAAGCCGGCTACACCTTC.

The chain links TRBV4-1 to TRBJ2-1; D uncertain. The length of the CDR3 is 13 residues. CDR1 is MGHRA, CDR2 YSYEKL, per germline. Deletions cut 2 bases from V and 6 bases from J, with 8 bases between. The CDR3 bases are TGCGCCAGCAGCCAACTACGTCTCAATGAGCAGTTCTTC. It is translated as CASSQLRLNEQFF.

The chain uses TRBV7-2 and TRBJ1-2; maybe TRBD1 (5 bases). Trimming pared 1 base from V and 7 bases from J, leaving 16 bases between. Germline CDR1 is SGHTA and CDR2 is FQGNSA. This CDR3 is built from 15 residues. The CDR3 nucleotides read TGTGCCAGCAGCTTAGAAGGATGGGGGGGAAGTGGCTACACCTTC. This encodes CASSLEGWGGSGYTF. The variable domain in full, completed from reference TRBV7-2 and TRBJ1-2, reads GAGVSQSPSNKVTEKGKDVELRCDPISGHTALYWYRQSLGQGLEFLIYFQGNSAPDKSGLPSDRFSAERTGGSVSTLTIQRTQQEDSAVYLCASSLEGWGGSGYTFGSGTRLTVV.

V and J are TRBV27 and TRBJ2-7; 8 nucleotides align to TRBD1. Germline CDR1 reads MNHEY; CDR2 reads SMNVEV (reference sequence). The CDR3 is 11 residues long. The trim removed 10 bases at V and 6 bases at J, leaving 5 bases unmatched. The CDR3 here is CATSTGGEQYF. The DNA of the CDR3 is TGTGCCACCTCAACAGGGGGCGAGCAGTACTTC.

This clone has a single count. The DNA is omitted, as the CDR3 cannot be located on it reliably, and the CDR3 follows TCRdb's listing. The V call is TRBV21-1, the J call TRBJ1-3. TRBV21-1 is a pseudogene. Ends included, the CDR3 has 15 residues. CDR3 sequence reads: CASSRRVASGNTIYF.

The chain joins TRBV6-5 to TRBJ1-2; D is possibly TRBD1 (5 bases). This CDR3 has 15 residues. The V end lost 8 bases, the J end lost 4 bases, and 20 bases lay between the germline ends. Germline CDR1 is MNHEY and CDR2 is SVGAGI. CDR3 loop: CASCPSGGTFYGYTF. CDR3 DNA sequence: TGTGCCAGCTGTCCCTCTGGCGGGACCTTCTATGGCTACACCTTC.

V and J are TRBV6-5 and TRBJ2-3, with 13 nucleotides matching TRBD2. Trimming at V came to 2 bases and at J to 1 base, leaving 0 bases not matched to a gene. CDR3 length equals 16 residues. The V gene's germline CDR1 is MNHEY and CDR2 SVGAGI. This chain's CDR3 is CASSYGTSGGTDTQYF. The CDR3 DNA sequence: TGTGCCAGCAGTTACGGGACTAGCGGGGGCACAGATACGCAGTATTTT.

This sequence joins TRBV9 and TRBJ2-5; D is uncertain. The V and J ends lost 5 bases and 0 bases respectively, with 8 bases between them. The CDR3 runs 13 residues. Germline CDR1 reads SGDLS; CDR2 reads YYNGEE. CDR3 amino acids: CASSHSNQETQYF. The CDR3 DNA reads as TGTGCCAGCAGTCACAGTAACCAAGAGACCCAGTACTTC.

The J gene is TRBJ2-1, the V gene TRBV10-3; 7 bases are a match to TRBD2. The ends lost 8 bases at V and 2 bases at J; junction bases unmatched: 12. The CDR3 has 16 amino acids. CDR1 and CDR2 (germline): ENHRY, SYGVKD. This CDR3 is CAIGGSAGKPYNEQFF. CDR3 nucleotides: TGTGCCATCGGGGGTTCAGCGGGGAAACCCTACAATGAGCAGTTCTTC.

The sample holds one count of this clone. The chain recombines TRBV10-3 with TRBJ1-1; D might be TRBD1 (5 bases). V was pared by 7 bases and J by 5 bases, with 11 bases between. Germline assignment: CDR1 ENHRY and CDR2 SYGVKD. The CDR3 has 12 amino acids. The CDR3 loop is CAITEEGTEAFF. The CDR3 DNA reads TGTGCCATCACCGAGGAGGGGACTGAAGCTTTCTTT.

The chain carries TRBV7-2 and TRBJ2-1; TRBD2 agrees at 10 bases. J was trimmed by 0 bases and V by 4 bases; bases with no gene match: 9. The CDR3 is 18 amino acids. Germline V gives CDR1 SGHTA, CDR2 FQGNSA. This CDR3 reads CASSYASGGLSSYNEQFF. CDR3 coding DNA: TGTGCCAGCAGCTACGCTAGCGGGGGCCTAAGCTCCTACAATGAGCAGTTCTTC.

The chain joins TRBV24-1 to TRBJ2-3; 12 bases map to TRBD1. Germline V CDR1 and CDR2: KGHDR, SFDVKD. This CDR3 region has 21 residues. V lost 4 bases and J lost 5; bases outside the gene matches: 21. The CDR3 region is CATSESFWGQGALRPLDTQYF. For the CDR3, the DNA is TGTGCCACCAGTGAGTCTTTTTGGGGACAGGGGGCCCTAAGGCCGCTAGATACGCAGTATTTT.